These 27 T cell receptor beta chains share one sample of origin, sequenced in a study of blood T cells in healthy people across ages. A sample-barcoded 5' primer and a J-beta primer mix were used in a second PCR of about 7 to 11 cycles. One entry per CDR3 protein, called by TCRdb with MiXCR from the 5' RACE reads. The table includes 1.2 million to 1.5 million distinct CDR3 sequences, 40% to 50% detected once. Sequenced sample: blood. Receptors were obtained from a woman aged 18-35 years in good health.

This sequence joins TRBV15 and TRBJ2-7; D gene unclear. The CDR3 runs to 17 residues. Between the trimmed V and J ends, which lost 0 bases and 3 bases, there was a span of 18 bases. Germline-derived CDR1 and CDR2 are LNHNV and YYDKDF (reference sequence). The CDR3 spells CATSRDRVIPDVYEQYF. As DNA, the CDR3 is TGTGCCACCAGCAGAGATCGGGTCATTCCGGATGTCTACGAGCAGTACTTC.

The J gene is TRBJ2-7, the V gene TRBV7-8, with 10 bases identical to TRBD2. Germline values: CDR1 SGHVS, CDR2 FQNEAQ. The CDR3 has 16 residues. The trim removed 1 base at V and 0 bases at J, leaving 3 bases unmatched. DNA for the CDR3: TGTGCCAGCAGCTTAGGTACTAGCGGGACCTCCTACGAGCAGTACTTC. It encodes CASSLGTSGTSYEQYF.

This clonotype was recorded a few times. The chain carries TRBV28 and TRBJ2-3; D is unclear. V gave up 2 bases and J gave up 8 bases, with 8 bases separating them. The germline gives CDR1 MDHEN, CDR2 SYDVKM. The CDR3 covers 12 residues. The CDR3 sequence: CASSLEPATQYF. The CDR3 region has the DNA TGTGCCAGCAGTTTAGAGCCCGCTACGCAGTATTTT.

This chain connects TRBV12-5 to TRBJ1-2; TRBD1 is a possible D gene (5 bases). CDR3 size: 17 residues. V was cut by 7 bases and J by 1 base, with 22 bases left in between. Germline values: CDR1 LGHNT, CDR2 FRNRAP. Here the CDR3 reads CASVSRGTRTVNYGYTF. The CDR3 bases are TGTGCTAGTGTCTCACGTGGGACCCGCACGGTTAACTATGGCTACACCTTC.

This chain connects TRBV9 to TRBJ2-3, with 11 bases fitting TRBD2. The CDR3 is 15 amino acids. Unmatched junction bases numbered 7, after V lost 3 bases and J lost 7 bases. The V gene's germline CDR1 is SGDLS and CDR2 YYNGEE. CDR3 DNA sequence: TGTGCCAGCAGCGGTAGCGGGGGGGCCGCATATACGCAGTATTTT. This codes for CASSGSGGAAYTQYF.

This chain uses TRBV2 with TRBJ2-5; D unclear. Judging by the DNA end, TRBJ2-7 fits better; the J call may be wrong. Germline V CDR1 and CDR2: SNHLY, FYNNEI. The CDR3 consists of 13 residues. The CDR3, as DNA: TGTGCCAGCAGCACGACGCCCTTGGGCGAGCAGTACTTC. This encodes CASSTTPLGEQYF.

In its sample, this clonotype was seen a few times. The chain has TRBV6-1 and TRBJ1-5; 9 nucleotides align to TRBD1. CDR3 size: 18 residues. Trimming removed 6 bases from V and 4 bases from J; junction bases left unmatched: 16. Germline V gene sequence: CDR1 MNHNS, CDR2 SASEGT. DNA of the CDR3: TGTGCCAGCAGCAATTCCGGGACAGGGAGGGAGTGGAATCAGCCCCAGCATTTT. This translates into CASSNSGTGREWNQPQHF.

This clonotype was seen once. The chain employs TRBV20-1 and TRBJ1-1, with 11 bases aligning to TRBD1. The CDR3 runs to 16 residues. Germline V gene data show CDR1 as DFQATT and CDR2 as SNEGSKA (reference sequence). V lost 3 bases, J lost 1 base, and 7 bases stayed unmatched. The CDR3 sequence is CSASSGTGGGNTEAFF. Here the CDR3 DNA reads TGCAGTGCTAGCTCCGGGACAGGGGGAGGGAACACTGAAGCTTTCTTT.

V is TRBV5-1 and J is TRBJ2-1; D could derive from TRBD1 or TRBD2 (5 bases each). V lost 6 bases to trimming and J lost 9 bases, with 25 bases between them. This CDR3 has 16 residues. Germline-derived CDR1 and CDR2 are SGHRS and YFSETQ. DNA of the CDR3: TGCGCCAGCAAGGCTCAGGCAGCCGGGGCGTGGGGTGAGCAGTTCTTC. Amino acid sequence: CASKAQAAGAWGEQFF.

Note on this clonotype: This clone may be a read error of a much larger clone one base away. The chain carries TRBV4-2 and TRBJ2-1; 7 bases are shared with TRBD1. The CDR3 has 16 amino acids. Germline V lookup: CDR1 LGHNA, CDR2 YNFKEQ. J lost 10 bases, V lost 1 base, and 13 bases had no gene match. CDR3 coding DNA: TGTGCCAGCAGCCAAGTTGCCGGGACAGTTGCCTACGAGCAGTTCTTC. This codes for CASSQVAGTVAYEQFF.

The V gene is TRBV5-1, the J gene TRBJ1-1; D gene ambiguous. The CDR3 extends over 14 amino acids. V gave up 0 bases and J gave up 10 bases, with 16 bases separating them. Germline-derived CDR1 and CDR2 are SGHRS and YFSETQ. The DNA for the CDR3 is TGCGCCAGCAGCTTGGAAGGCACACTCTACGGAGCTTTCTTT. It yields the protein CASSLEGTLYGAFF.

This chain connects TRBV5-1 to TRBJ2-1; no definite D call. Trimming pared 4 bases from V and 6 bases from J, leaving 17 bases between. Per the germline V gene, CDR1 is SGHRS and CDR2 is YFSETQ. The CDR3 is 15 residues long. For the CDR3, the DNA is TGCGCCAGCAGCCCAGTTTCTGGACCCGTCAATGAGCAGTTCTTC. This gives the protein CASSPVSGPVNEQFF.

This clonotype was seen only a few times. V and J are TRBV27 and TRBJ2-1, with D possibly being TRBD1 (5 bases). V was shortened by 2 bases and J by 7 bases, with 15 bases between the two germline ends. CDR1 is MNHEY, CDR2 SMNVEV, per germline (reference sequence). This CDR3 has 15 residues. CDR3 nucleotide sequence: TGTGCCAGCAGTTTAGGCGATGGGGCCCGGAATGAGCAGTTCTTC. Its translation: CASSLGDGARNEQFF.

The chain joins TRBV4-1 to TRBJ2-1; D is unresolved. CDR3 length equals 17 residues. Between the trimmed V and J ends, which lost 0 bases and 0 bases, there was a span of 12 bases. Germline loops: CDR1 MGHRA, CDR2 YSYEKL. The CDR3 loop reads CASSQDGVMSSYNEQFF. The CDR3 DNA reads as TGCGCCAGCAGCCAAGATGGAGTTATGAGCTCCTACAATGAGCAGTTCTTC.

This sequence joins TRBV6-5 and TRBJ2-4, with D unclear. The end of the DNA is better explained by TRBJ2-7, so the J call may be wrong. Germline CDR1 and CDR2: MNHEY and SVGAGI. This CDR3 comprises 15 residues. DNA of the CDR3: TGTGCCAGCAGTTATCTGACAAGACGGTCTCACGAGCAGTACTTC. This gives the protein CASSYLTRRSHEQYF.

This chain links TRBV5-1 with TRBJ1-6; D is unresolved. Germline V gene data show CDR1 as SGHRS and CDR2 as YFSETQ. The length of the CDR3 is 19 residues. Between the trimmed V and J ends, which lost 0 bases and 0 bases, there was a span of 16 bases. The CDR3 spells CASSLATDLPSSYNSPLHF. The CDR3 DNA reads as TGCGCCAGCAGCTTGGCCACGGACCTTCCGAGCTCCTATAATTCACCCCTCCACTTT.

This clonotype turned up a few times. This chain joins TRBV3-1 and TRBJ2-7, with 7 positions matching TRBD1. The V gene's germline CDR1 is LGHDT and CDR2 YNNKEL (reference sequence). CDR3 size: 14 residues. V lost 8 bases, J lost 5 bases, and 12 bases stayed unmatched. This CDR3 is CASSDRVGDDEQYF. CDR3 DNA: TGTGCCAGCTCCGACAGGGTAGGCGACGACGAGCAGTACTTC.

This clonotype occurred a few times. The V and J genes are TRBV29-1 and TRBJ2-5, with 7 positions matching TRBD2. With V trimmed by 3 bases and J by 6 bases, 10 bases remained unmatched. CDR3 length: 14 residues. Germline loops: CDR1 SQVTM, CDR2 ANQGSEA. The CDR3 nucleotides read TGCAGCGTTGAGAGGGGCGGGAGTAGGAAGACCCAGTACTTC. Its translation: CSVERGGSRKTQYF.

The rearrangement joins TRBV6-4 to TRBJ1-2; D remains ambiguous. Germline assignment: CDR1 MRHNA and CDR2 SNTAGT. This CDR3 comprises 13 residues. With 6 bases removed from V and 4 bases from J, the gap between germline ends came to 12 bases. In DNA, the CDR3 is TGTGCCAGCAGGAGGGAAATCGGCTATGGCTACACCTTC. It codes for CASRREIGYGYTF.

V usage is TRBV10-3 and J usage is TRBJ1-2; 7 bases are a match to TRBD1. This CDR3 comprises 13 residues. Trimming at V came to 6 bases and at J to 2 bases, leaving 3 bases not matched to a gene. CDR1 is ENHRY, CDR2 SYGVKD, per germline. The CDR3 reads CAISEGQNYGYTF. For the CDR3, the DNA is TGTGCCATCAGCGAGGGACAGAACTATGGCTACACCTTC.

V and J are TRBV9 and TRBJ1-3, with unresolved D. CDR1 is SGDLS, CDR2 YYNGEE, per germline. Trimming stripped 4 bases from V and 4 bases from J, with 6 bases between. The CDR3 is 12 residues long. Here the CDR3 reads CASSQNGNTIYF. The CDR3 DNA follows: TGTGCCAGCAGCCAGAACGGAAACACCATATATTTT.

V and J are TRBV20-1 and TRBJ1-1; D remains unclear. Trimming pared 1 base from V and 11 bases from J, leaving 11 bases between. The CDR3 has 11 amino acids. Germline V gene data show CDR1 as DFQATT and CDR2 as SNEGSKA (reference sequence). The CDR3: CSARAEVGAFF. The CDR3 DNA is TGCAGTGCTAGAGCGGAAGTTGGGGCTTTCTTT.

CDR3 sequence reads: CSATGGLGGYTF. The CDR3 region has the DNA TGCAGTGCTACCGGGGGTTTAGGTGGCTACACCTTC. V usage is TRBV20-1 and J usage is TRBJ1-2; D may be TRBD1 (5 bases). Trimming cost V 4 bases and J 7 bases, with 13 bases left between them. In germline, CDR1 is DFQATT, CDR2 SNEGSKA (reference sequence). The CDR3 spans 12 residues.

The V gene is TRBV24-1, the J gene TRBJ2-3; 16 nucleotides align to TRBD2. Germline lookup yields CDR1 KGHDR and CDR2 SFDVKD. The trim removed 2 bases at V and 7 bases at J, leaving 5 bases unmatched. The CDR3 covers 17 residues. CDR3 amino acids: CATSDYGTSGGANTQYF. CDR3 coding DNA: TGTGCCACCAGTGATTATGGGACTAGCGGGGGGGCTAATACGCAGTATTTT.

The chain is built from TRBV20-1 and TRBJ1-2; TRBD1 is a possible D gene (6 bases). V gave up 0 bases and J gave up 0 bases, with 17 bases separating them. CDR3 length: 17 amino acids. Germline V CDR1 and CDR2: DFQATT, SNEGSKA (reference sequence). Here the CDR3 DNA reads TGCAGTGCTAGAGATTCATCTTGGGGGGCGACTAACTATGGCTACACCTTC. It codes for CSARDSSWGATNYGYTF.

The J gene is TRBJ2-5, the V gene TRBV20-1; D gene ambiguous. This CDR3 is built from 11 residues. Trimming cost V 6 bases and J 2 bases, with 7 bases left between them. Germline CDR1 DFQATT, CDR2 SNEGSKA (reference sequence). The CDR3 DNA reads as TGCAGTGCCCCCCGACAAGAGACCCAGTACTTC. As protein: CSAPRQETQYF.

The J gene is TRBJ2-3, the V gene TRBV7-9; tentative D call: TRBD2 (5 bases). With 5 bases removed from V and 0 bases from J, the gap between germline ends came to 12 bases. There are 15 residues in the CDR3. Looked up from germline, CDR1 is SEHNR and CDR2 is FQNEAQ (reference sequence). The CDR3 is CASSTGRGSTDTQYF. CDR3 sequence (DNA): TGTGCCAGCAGCACTGGACGGGGAAGCACAGATACGCAGTATTTT.